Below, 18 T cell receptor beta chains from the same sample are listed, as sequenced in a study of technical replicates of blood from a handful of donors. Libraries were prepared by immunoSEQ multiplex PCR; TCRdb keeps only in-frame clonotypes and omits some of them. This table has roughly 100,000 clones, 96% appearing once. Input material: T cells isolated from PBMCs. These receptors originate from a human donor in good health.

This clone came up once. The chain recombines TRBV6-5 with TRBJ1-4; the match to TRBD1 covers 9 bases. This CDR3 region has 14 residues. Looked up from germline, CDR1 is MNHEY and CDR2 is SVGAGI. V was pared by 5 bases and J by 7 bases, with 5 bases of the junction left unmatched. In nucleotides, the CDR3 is TGTGCCAGCAGTGTCGCGACAGGGGGTGAAAAACTGTTTTTT. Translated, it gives CASSVATGGEKLFF.

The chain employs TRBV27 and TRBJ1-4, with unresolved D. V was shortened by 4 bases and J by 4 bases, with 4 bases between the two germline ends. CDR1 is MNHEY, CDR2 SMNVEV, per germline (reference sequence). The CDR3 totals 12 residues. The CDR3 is CASSSGNEKLFF. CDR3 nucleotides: TGTGCCAGCAGTTCCGGTAATGAAAAACTGTTTTTT. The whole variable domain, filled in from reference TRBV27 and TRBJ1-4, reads EAQVTQNPRYLITVTGKKLTVTCSQNMNHEYMSWYRQDPGLGLRQIYYSMNVEVTDKGDVPEGYKVSRKEKRNFPLILESPSPNQTSLYFCASSSGNEKLFFGSGTQLSVL.

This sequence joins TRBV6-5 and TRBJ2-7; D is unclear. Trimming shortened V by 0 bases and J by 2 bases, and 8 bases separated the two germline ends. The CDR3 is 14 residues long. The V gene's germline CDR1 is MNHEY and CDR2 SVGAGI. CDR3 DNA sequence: TGTGCCAGCAGTTACTCGATAAGCCCCTACGAGCAGTACTTC. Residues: CASSYSISPYEQYF.

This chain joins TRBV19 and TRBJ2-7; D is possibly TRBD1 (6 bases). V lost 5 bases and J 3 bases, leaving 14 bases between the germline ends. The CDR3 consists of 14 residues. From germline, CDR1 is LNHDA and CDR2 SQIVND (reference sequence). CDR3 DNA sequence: TGTGCCAGTAGTCAGGGGTCCATATACTACGAGCAGTACTTC. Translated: CASSQGSIYYEQYF. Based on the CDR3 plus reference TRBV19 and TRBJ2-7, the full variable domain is DGGITQSPKYLFRKEGQNVTLSCEQNLNHDAMYWYRQDPGQGLRLIYYSQIVNDFQKGDIAEGYSVSREKKESFPLTVTSAQKNPTAFYLCASSQGSIYYEQYFGPGTRLTVT.

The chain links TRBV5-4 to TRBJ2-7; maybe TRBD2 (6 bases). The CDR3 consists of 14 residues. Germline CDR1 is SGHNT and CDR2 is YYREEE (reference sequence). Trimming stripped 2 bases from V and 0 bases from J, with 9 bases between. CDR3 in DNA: TGTGCCAGCAGCTTTGGGACTTACTCCTACGAGCAGTACTTC. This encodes CASSFGTYSYEQYF.

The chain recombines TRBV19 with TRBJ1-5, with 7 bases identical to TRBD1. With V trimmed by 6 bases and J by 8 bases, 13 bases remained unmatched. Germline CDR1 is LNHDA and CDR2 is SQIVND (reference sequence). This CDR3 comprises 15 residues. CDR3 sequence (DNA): TGTGCCAGTAGGAGAGACAGGGAAGGTAGAGAGCCCCAGCATTTT. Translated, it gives CASRRDREGREPQHF.

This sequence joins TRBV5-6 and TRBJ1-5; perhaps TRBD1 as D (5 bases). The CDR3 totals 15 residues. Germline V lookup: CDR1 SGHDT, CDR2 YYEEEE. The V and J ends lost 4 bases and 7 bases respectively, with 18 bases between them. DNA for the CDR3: TGTGCCAGCAGCCTCAGTGACAGCGGGAGGCAGCCCCAGCATTTT. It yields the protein CASSLSDSGRQPQHF.

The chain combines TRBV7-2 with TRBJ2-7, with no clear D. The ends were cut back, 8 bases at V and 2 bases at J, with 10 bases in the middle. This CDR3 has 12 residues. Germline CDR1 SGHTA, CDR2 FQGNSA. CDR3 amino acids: CASGTAAYEQYF. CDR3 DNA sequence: TGTGCCAGCGGAACGGCGGCCTACGAGCAGTACTTC.

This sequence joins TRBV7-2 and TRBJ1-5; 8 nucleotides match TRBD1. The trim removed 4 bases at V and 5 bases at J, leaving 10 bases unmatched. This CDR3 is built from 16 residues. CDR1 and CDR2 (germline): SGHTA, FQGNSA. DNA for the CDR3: TGTGCCAGCAGCTCGGACACAGGACAGGGCTATCAGCCCCAGCATTTT. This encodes CASSSDTGQGYQPQHF.

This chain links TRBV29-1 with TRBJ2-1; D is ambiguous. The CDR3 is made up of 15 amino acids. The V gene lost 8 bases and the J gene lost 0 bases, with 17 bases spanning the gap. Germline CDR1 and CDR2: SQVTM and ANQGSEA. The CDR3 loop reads CSPMVGYSSYNEQFF. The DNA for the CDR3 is TGCAGCCCGATGGTCGGGTATAGCTCCTACAATGAGCAGTTCTTC.

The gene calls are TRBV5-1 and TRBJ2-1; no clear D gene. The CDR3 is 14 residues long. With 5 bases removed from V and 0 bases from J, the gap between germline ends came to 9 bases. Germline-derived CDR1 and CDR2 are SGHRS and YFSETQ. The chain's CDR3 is CASRESSSYNEQFF. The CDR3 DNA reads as TGCGCCAGCAGGGAGTCCTCCTCCTACAATGAGCAGTTCTTC.

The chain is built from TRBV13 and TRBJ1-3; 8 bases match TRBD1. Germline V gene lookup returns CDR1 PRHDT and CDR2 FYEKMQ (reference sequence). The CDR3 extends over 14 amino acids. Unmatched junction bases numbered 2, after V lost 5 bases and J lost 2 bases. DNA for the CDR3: TGTGCCAGCAGCCGACAGGGGACTGGAAACACCATATATTTT. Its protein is CASSRQGTGNTIYF.

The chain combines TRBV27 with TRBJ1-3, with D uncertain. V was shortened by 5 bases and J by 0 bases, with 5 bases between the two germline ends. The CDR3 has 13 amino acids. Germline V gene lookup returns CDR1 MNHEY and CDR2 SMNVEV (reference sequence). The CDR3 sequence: CASSINSGNTIYF. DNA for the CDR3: TGTGCCAGCAGTATAAACTCTGGAAACACCATATATTTT.

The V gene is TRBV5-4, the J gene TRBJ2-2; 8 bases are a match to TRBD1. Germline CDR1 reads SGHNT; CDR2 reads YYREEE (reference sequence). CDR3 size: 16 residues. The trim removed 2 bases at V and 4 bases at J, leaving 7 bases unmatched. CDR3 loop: CASSFLAGGGTGELFF. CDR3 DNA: TGTGCCAGCAGCTTCCTCGCAGGGGGCGGCACCGGGGAGCTGTTTTTT.

CDR3 bases: TGTGCCAGTAGTAGATCAGGACAAAACACTGAAGCTTTCTTT. As protein: CASSRSGQNTEAFF. The J gene is TRBJ1-1, the V gene TRBV19, with D perhaps matching TRBD1 (5 bases). The CDR3 length is 14 residues. Trimming removed 4 bases at V and 2 bases at J, with 11 bases between. Germline CDR1 and CDR2: LNHDA and SQIVND (reference sequence).

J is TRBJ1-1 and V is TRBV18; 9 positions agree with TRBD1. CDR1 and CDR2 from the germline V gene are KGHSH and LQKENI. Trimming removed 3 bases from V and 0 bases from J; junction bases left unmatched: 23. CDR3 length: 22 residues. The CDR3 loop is CASSPMMGRTHRDRDLNTEAFF. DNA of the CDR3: TGTGCCAGCTCACCCATGATGGGACGTACGCACCGGGACAGGGATTTGAACACTGAAGCTTTCTTT.

CDR3 in DNA: TGTGCCAGCAGGAGGGCTTCCAGCTCCTACGAGCAGTACTTC. Its protein is CASRRASSSYEQYF. The chain is built from TRBV6-1 and TRBJ2-7; the D gene is possibly TRBD2 (5 bases). The V end lost 6 bases, the J end lost 0 bases, and 12 bases lay between the germline ends. Germline lookup yields CDR1 MNHNS and CDR2 SASEGT. The CDR3 is made up of 14 amino acids.

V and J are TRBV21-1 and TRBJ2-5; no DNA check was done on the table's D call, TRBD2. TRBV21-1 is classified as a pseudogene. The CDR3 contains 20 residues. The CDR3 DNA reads TGTGCCAGCAGTACCCGTGGGCTAGCGGGAGGGAGCGTGCGCGGGGAGACCCAGTACTTC. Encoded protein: CASSTRGLAGGSVRGETQYF.